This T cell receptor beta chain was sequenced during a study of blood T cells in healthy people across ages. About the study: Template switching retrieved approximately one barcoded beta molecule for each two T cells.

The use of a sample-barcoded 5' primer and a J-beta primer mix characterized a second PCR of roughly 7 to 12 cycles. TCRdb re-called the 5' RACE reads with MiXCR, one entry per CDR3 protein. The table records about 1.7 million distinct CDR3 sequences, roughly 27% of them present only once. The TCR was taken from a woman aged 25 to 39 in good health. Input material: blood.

The CDR3 is CASSQRGLNTGELFF. The CDR3 DNA reads as TGTGCCAGCAGCCAACGGGGGCTGAACACCGGGGAGCTGTTTTTT. The chain is built from TRBV3-1 and TRBJ2-2; D is tentatively TRBD1 or TRBD2 (6 bases each). The CDR3 has 15 residues. The V end lost 2 bases, the J end lost 1 base, and 8 bases lay between the germline ends. The germline gives CDR1 LGHDT, CDR2 YNNKEL (reference sequence).